These T cell receptor beta chains were read from a single sample in a study of shared clonotypes between healthy human individuals. Assay: immunoSEQ multiplex PCR; the TCRdb copy retains only in-frame clones and omits some. The sample has 2,500,000 or so clones; roughly 92% are singletons. The sequencing input was naive CD4+ T cells sorted from blood. These receptors were taken from a man aged 18-30 years in good health. Each CDR3 is given with its conserved first and last residue. The order of the fields is clone size, J gene, D gene, V gene, CDR3 length, CDR3 protein, CDR3 DNA. A D gene is named only where the DNA matches it firmly. The size field is filled for only some rows; it gives once, few, many or a size class.

>NA|TRBJ1-4|NA|TRBV10-3|15
CAIPPKGGWGEKLFF
TGTGCCATCCCCCCTAAGGGAGGTTGGGGGGAAAAACTGTTTTTT
>NA|TRBJ1-3|NA|TRBV7-3|14
CASSPGGSGNTIYF
TGTGCCAGCAGCCCCGGGGGGTCTGGAAACACCATATATTTT
>NA|TRBJ2-4|TRBD2|TRBV2|13
CASSGTSGGAANF
TGTGCCAGCAGTGGGACTAGCGGGGGGGCGGCGAACTTC
>once|TRBJ2-5|NA|TRBV29-1|14
CSVVGQGYEGTQYF
TGCAGCGTTGTGGGACAAGGATACGAGGGGACCCAGTACTTC
>NA|TRBJ2-7|NA|TRBV6-5|11
CASSSAYEQYF
TGTGCCAGCAGTTCGGCCTACGAGCAGTACTTC
>NA|TRBJ1-1|NA|TRBV6-6|14
CASSYSSGITEAFF
TGTGCCAGCAGTTACTCTTCGGGTATAACTGAAGCTTTCTTT
>NA|TRBJ2-1|TRBD2|TRBV5-4|15
CASSLVPTSGSEQFF
TGTGCCAGCAGCTTGGTTCCTACTAGCGGGAGTGAGCAGTTCTTC
>NA|TRBJ2-2|TRBD2|TRBV7-2|19
CASRGGTSGSSANTGELFF
TGTGCCAGCAGGGGGGGGACTAGCGGGAGTAGTGCGAACACCGGGGAGCTGTTTTTT
>NA|TRBJ2-1|TRBD1|TRBV28|15
CASSSDRVDYNEQFF
TGTGCCAGCAGCTCCGACAGGGTTGACTACAATGAGCAGTTCTTC
>NA|TRBJ2-3|TRBD2|TRBV10-1|14
CASSNGRAPDTQYF
TGCGCCAGCAGTAACGGGAGGGCCCCAGATACGCAGTATTTT
>NA|TRBJ2-1|NA|TRBV7-9|16
CASSLTGSLSPNEQFF
TGTGCCAGCAGCTTGACCGGGAGTTTATCCCCCAATGAGCAGTTCTTC
>once|TRBJ1-1|NA|TRBV10-1|15
CASSPGGTPYTEAFF
TGCGCCAGCAGTCCTGGGGGCACCCCGTACACTGAAGCTTTCTTT
>once|TRBJ2-3|NA|TRBV9|14
CASSVVPGSDTQYF
TGTGCCAGCAGCGTAGTCCCCGGGTCAGATACGCAGTATTTT
>NA|TRBJ1-6|NA|TRBV27|14
CASRPAGINSPLHF
TGTGCCAGCCGTCCTGCAGGGATTAATTCACCCCTCCACTTT
>NA|TRBJ2-6|NA|TRBV5-1|15
CASSLDGSGANVLTF
TGCGCCAGCAGCTTGGATGGCTCTGGGGCCAACGTCCTGACTTTC
>NA|TRBJ2-7|NA|TRBV5-1|15
CASSLVPGEVYEQYF
TGCGCCAGCAGCTTGGTCCCAGGGGAGGTCTACGAGCAGTACTTC
>NA|TRBJ2-7|NA|TRBV6-1|15
CASSVPTAQAYEQYF
TGTGCCAGCAGTGTTCCGACGGCGCAAGCCTACGAGCAGTACTTC
>NA|TRBJ1-1|TRBD1|TRBV7-9|16
CASSLSGTGGRTEAFF
TGTGCCAGCAGCTTATCAGGGACAGGGGGCCGGACTGAAGCTTTCTTT
>NA|TRBJ2-7|NA|TRBV2|14
CASSEWGAWNEQYF
TGTGCCAGCAGTGAATGGGGGGCGTGGAACGAGCAGTACTTC
>NA|TRBJ2-5|NA|TRBV19|12
CASSMREETQYF
TGTGCCAGTAGTATGAGGGAAGAGACCCAGTACTTC
>NA|TRBJ2-3|NA|TRBV7-2|15
CASSPLGQGIDTQYF
TGTGCCAGCAGCCCCCTGGGGCAGGGTATAGATACGCAGTATTTT
>NA|TRBJ2-5|TRBD2|TRBV5-6|18
CASRPIPGLAGPQETQYF
TGTGCCAGCAGGCCAATACCGGGACTAGCGGGCCCACAAGAGACCCAGTACTTC
>NA|TRBJ2-2|TRBD2|TRBV18|15
CASSPFDAGAGELFF
TGTGCCAGCTCACCATTCGATGCGGGGGCCGGGGAGCTGTTTTTT
>NA|TRBJ2-3|TRBD2|TRBV4-3|15
CASSQRWGGEDTQYF
TGCGCCAGCAGCCAACGATGGGGGGGGGAAGATACGCAGTATTTT
>NA|TRBJ1-4|TRBD1|TRBV19|14
CASSTDRGGEKLFF
TGTGCCAGTAGTACGGACAGGGGAGGTGAAAAACTGTTTTTT
>once|TRBJ2-3|TRBD2|TRBV4-1|19
CASSHGLAGETRSFDTQYF
TGCGCCAGCAGCCACGGACTAGCGGGGGAGACCCGGTCGTTCGATACGCAGTATTTT
>NA|TRBJ1-1|TRBD1|TRBV2|15
CASRDRTGVNTEAFF
TGTGCCAGCAGAGACCGGACAGGGGTGAACACTGAAGCTTTCTTT
>NA|TRBJ1-5|NA|TRBV18|14
CASSPQRSNQPQHF
TGTGCCAGCTCACCACAGAGGAGCAATCAGCCCCAGCATTTT